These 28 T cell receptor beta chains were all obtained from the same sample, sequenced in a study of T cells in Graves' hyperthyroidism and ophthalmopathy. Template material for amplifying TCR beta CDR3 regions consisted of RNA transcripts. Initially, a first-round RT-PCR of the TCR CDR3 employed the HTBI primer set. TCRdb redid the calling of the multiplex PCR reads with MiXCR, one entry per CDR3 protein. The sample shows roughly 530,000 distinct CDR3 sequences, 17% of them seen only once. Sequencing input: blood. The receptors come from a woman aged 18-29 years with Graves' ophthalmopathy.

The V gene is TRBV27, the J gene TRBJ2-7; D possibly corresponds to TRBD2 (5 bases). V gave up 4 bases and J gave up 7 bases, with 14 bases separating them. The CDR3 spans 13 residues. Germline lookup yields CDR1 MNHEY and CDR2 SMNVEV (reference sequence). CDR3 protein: CASSSSGKWEQYF. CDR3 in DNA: TGTGCCAGCAGTTCATCGGGGAAGTGGGAGCAGTACTTC.

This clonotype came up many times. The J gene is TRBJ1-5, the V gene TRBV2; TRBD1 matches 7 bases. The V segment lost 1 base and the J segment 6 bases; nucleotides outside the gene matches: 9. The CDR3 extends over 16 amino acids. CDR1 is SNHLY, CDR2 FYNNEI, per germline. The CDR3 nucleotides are TGTGCCAGCAGTGAAGTTGTCAGGGGGTACGGTCAGCCCCAGCATTTT. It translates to CASSEVVRGYGQPQHF.

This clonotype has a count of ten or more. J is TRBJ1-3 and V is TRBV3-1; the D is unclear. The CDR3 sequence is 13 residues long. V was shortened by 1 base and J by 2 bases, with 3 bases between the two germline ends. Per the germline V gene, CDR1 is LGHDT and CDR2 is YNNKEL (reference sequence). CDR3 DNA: TGTGCCAGCAGCCAAGGGGCTGGAAACACCATATATTTT. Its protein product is CASSQGAGNTIYF.

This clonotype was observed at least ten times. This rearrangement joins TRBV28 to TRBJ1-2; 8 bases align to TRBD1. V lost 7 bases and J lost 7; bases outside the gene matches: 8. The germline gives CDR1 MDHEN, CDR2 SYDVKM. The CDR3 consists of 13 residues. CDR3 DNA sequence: TGTGCCAGCAAGACAGGGGTGGGTCTTGGCTACACCTTC. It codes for CASKTGVGLGYTF.

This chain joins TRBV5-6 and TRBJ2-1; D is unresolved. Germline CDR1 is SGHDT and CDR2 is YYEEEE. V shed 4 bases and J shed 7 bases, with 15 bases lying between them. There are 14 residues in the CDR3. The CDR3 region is CASSLTPNGNEQFF. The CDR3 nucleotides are TGTGCCAGCAGCCTTACCCCGAACGGAAATGAGCAGTTCTTC.

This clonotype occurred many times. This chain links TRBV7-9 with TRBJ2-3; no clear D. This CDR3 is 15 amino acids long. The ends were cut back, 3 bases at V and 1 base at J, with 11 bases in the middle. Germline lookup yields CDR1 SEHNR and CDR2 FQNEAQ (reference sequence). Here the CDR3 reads CASSFGQFGTDTQYF. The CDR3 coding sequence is TGTGCCAGCAGCTTCGGGCAGTTCGGCACAGATACGCAGTATTTT.

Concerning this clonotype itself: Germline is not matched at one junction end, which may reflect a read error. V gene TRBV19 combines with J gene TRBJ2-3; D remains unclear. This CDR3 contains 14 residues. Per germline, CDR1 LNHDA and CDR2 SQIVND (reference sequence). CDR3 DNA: TGTGCCAGTAGTATGATCATCAGCACAGATACGCAGTGTTTT. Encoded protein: CASSMIISTDTQCF.

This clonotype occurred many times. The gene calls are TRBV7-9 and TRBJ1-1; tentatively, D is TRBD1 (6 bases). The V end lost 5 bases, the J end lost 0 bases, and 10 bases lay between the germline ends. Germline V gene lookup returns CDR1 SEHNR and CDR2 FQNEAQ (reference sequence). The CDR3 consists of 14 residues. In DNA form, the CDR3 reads TGTGCCAGCAGCGCTAACAGGGTGAACACTGAAGCTTTCTTT. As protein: CASSANRVNTEAFF.

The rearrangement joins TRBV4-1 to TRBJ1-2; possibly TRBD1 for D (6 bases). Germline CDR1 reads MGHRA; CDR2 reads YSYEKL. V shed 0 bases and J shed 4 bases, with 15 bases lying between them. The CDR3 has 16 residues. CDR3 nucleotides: TGCGCCAGCAGCCAAGATTGGGAAGGGGGTGGCTATGGCTACACCTTC. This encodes CASSQDWEGGGYGYTF.

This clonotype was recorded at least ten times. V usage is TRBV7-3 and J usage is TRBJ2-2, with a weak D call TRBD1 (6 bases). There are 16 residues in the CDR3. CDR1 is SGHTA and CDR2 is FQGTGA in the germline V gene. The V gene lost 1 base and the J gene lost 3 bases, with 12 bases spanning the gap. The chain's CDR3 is CASSLSQGLYTGELFF. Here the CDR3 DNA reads TGTGCCAGCAGCTTAAGTCAGGGGTTGTACACCGGGGAGCTGTTTTTT.

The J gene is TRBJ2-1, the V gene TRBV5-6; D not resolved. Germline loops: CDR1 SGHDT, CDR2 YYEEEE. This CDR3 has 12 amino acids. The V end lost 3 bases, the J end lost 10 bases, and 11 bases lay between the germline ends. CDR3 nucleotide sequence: TGTGCCAGCAGCTCGATGATGAGGGAGCAGTTCTTC. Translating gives CASSSMMREQFF.

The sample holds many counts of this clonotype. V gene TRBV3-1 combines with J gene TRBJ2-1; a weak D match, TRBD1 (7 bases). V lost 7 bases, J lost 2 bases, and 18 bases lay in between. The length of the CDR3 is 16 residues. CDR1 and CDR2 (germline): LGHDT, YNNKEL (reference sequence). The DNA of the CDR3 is TGTGCCAGCACCATAACAGGAGGGGGCGCCTACAATGAGCAGTTCTTC. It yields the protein CASTITGGGAYNEQFF.

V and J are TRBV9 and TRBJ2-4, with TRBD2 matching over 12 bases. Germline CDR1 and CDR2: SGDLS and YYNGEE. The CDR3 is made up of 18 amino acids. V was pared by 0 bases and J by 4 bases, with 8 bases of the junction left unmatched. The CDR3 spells CASSVADSTSGGKNIQYF. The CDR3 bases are TGTGCCAGCAGCGTAGCTGACTCTACTAGCGGGGGGAAAAACATTCAGTACTTC.

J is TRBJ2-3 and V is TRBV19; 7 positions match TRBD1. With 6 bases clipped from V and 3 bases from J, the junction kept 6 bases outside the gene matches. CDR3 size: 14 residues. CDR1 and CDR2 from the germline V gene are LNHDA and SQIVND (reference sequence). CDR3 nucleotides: TGTGCCAGTAGAGACAGGGCAGGAACAGATACGCAGTATTTT. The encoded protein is CASRDRAGTDTQYF.

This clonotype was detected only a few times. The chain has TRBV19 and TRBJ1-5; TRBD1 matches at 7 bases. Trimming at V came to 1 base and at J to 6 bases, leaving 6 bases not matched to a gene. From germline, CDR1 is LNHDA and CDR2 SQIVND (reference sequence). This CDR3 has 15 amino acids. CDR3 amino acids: CASSIGSTGVQPQHF. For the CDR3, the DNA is TGTGCCAGTAGTATAGGTTCCACAGGGGTTCAGCCCCAGCATTTT.

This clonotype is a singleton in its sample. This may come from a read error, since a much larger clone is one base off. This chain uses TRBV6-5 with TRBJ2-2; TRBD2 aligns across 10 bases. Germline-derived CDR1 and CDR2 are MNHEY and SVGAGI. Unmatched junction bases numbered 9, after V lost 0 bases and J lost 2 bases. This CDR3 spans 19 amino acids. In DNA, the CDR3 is TGTGCCAGCAGTTACTCGATGGAGGGACTAGCGCTTAACACCGGGGAGCTGTTTTTT. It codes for CASSYSMEGLALNTGELFF.

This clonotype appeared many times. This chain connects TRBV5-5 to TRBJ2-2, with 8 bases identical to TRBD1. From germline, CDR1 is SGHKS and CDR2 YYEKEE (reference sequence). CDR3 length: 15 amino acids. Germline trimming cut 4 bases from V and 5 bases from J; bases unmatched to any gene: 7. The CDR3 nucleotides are TGTGCCAGCAGCCTGCAGGGGGCTGGAACCGGGGAGCTGTTTTTT. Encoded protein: CASSLQGAGTGELFF.

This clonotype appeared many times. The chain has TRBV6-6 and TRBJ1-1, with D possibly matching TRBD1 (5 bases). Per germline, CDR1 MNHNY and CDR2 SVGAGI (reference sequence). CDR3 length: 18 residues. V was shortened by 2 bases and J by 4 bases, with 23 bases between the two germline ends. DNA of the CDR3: TGTGCCAGCAGTTACAGCCAGGGATTCCACCAACGGGGCACTGAAGCTTTCTTT. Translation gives CASSYSQGFHQRGTEAFF.

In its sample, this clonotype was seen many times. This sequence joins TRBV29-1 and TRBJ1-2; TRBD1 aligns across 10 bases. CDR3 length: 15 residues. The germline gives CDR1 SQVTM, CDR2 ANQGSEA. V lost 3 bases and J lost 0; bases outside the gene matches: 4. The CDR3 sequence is CSVEGTGVSNYGYTF. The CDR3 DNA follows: TGCAGCGTTGAGGGGACAGGGGTCTCTAACTATGGCTACACCTTC.

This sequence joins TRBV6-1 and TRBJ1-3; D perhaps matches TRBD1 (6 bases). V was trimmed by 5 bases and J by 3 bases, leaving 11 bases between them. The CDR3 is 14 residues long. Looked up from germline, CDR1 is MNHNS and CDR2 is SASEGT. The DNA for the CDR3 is TGTGCCAGCAGTCCGGGGGGGCGTGGAAACACCATATATTTT. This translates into CASSPGGRGNTIYF.

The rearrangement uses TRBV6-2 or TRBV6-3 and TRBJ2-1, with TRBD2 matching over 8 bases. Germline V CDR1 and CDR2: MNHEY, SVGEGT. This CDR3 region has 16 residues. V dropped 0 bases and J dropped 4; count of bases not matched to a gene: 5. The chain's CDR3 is CASSYSTGGGYNEQFF. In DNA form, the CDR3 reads TGTGCCAGCAGTTACTCGACTGGCGGGGGGTACAATGAGCAGTTCTTC.

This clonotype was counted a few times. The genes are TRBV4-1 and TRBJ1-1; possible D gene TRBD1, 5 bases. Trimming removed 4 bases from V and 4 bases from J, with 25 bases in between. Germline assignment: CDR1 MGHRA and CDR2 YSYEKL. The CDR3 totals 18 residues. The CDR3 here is CASSRGGRTEGRPTEAFF. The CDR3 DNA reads TGCGCCAGCAGCCGGGGGGGACGGACGGAAGGTAGGCCCACTGAAGCTTTCTTT.

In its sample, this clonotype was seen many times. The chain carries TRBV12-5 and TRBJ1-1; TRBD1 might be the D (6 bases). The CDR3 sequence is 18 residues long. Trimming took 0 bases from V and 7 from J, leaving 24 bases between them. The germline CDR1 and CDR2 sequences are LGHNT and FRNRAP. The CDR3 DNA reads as TGTGCTAGTGGTTTGGTTTATCCTGGACAGCGCCGTCGGGGTGAAGCTTTCTTT. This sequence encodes CASGLVYPGQRRRGEAFF.

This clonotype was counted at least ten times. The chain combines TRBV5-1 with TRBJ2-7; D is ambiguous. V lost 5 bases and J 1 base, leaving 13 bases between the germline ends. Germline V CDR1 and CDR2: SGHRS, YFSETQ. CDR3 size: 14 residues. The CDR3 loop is CASSVWAKSYEQYF. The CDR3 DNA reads TGCGCCAGCAGTGTCTGGGCTAAGTCCTACGAGCAGTACTTC.

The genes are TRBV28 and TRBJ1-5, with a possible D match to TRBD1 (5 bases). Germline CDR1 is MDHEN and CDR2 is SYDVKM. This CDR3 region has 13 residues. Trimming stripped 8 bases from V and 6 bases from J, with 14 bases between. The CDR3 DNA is TGTGCCAGCCGCCGACACGGGGCTCAGCCCCAGCATTTT. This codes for CASRRHGAQPQHF.

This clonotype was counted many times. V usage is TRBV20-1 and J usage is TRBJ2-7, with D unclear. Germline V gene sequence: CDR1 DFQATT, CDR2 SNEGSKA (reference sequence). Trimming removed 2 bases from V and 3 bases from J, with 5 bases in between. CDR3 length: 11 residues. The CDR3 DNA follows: TGCAGTGCTAGAAACGGCTACGAGCAGTACTTC. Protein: CSARNGYEQYF.

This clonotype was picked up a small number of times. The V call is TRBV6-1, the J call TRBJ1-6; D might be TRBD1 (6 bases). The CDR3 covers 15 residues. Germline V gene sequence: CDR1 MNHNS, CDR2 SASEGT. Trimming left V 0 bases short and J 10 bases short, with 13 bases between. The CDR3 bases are TGTGCCAGCAGTGAAGCGGATCGACAGGTATCACCCCTCCACTTT. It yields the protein CASSEADRQVSPLHF.

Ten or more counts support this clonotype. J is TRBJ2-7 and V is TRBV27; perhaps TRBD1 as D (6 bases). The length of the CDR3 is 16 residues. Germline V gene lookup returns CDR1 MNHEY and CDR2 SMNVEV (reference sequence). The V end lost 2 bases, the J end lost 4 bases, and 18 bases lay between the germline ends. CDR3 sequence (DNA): TGTGCCAGCAGTTTAATCGGCACAGGGTCATTATACGAGCAGTACTTC. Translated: CASSLIGTGSLYEQYF.